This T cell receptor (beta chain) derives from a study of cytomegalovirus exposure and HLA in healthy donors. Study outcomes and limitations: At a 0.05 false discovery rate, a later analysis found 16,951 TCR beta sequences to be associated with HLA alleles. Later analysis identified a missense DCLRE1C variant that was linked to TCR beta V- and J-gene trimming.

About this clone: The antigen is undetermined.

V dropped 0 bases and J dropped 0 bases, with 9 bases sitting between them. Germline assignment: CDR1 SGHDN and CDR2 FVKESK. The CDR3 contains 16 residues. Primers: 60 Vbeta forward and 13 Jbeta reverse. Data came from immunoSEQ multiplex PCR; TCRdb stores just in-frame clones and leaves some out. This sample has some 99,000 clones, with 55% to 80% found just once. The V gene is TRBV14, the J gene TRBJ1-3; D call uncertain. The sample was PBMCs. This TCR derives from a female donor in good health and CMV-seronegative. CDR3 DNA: TGTGCCAGCAGCCAAGATGTTGTACTCTCTGGAAACACCATATATTTT. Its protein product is CASSQDVVLSGNTIYF.